The 2 T cell receptor beta chains in this list originate from one sample, sequenced in a study of T cells in localized non-small cell lung cancer. Libraries were prepared by immunoSEQ multiplex PCR; TCRdb keeps only in-frame clonotypes and omits some of them. The sample holds about 77,000 clones, around 89% seen once. The sequencing here drew on peripheral blood, taken before any cancer treatment. These receptor sequences come from a woman aged 35-75 years with stage I squamous cell lung carcinoma.

The V call is TRBV2, the J call TRBJ2-5; 9 nucleotides align to TRBD1. J lost 4 bases, V lost 6 bases, and 6 bases had no gene match. The length of the CDR3 is 14 residues. Germline V gives CDR1 SNHLY, CDR2 FYNNEI. In DNA form, the CDR3 reads TGTGCCAGCAGAATGGGACAGGGCGTAGAGACCCAGTACTTC. Translating it yields CASRMGQGVETQYF.

The genes are TRBV6-6 and TRBJ2-1; 8 nucleotides match TRBD2. V trimming: 3 bases; J trimming: 7 bases; junction bases outside the gene matches: 8. Germline V gene sequence: CDR1 MNHNY, CDR2 SVGAGI (reference sequence). This CDR3 is 15 amino acids long. CDR3 in amino acids: CASSYPAGGSNEQFF. The DNA of the CDR3 is TGTGCCAGCAGTTATCCGGCGGGGGGATCAAATGAGCAGTTCTTC.